Listed below are T cell receptor beta chains from one sample, sequenced in a study of PD-1 blockade in classical Hodgkin lymphoma. The assay was immunoSEQ multiplex PCR, and TCRdb's table has in-frame clones only and misses some. The data show 25,000 to 30,000 clones, 86% seen once. The material sequenced was CD4+ T cells from blood, taken before the fourth cycle of nivolumab. The receptors derive from a human donor with classical Hodgkin lymphoma. CDR3s include the opening cysteine and the closing phenylalanine or tryptophan. D genes are given only for firm matches. Size values are once, few and many counts, or a class for expanded clones, and some rows have none.

d_call: -; j_call: TRBJ2-3; v_call: TRBV11-2; clone_size: -; cdr3_nt: TGTGCCAGCAGCCACGGCGATTGGACGGTGGACGAAGATACGCAGTATTTT; cdr3_aa: CASSHGDWTVDEDTQYF
d_call: TRBD1; j_call: TRBJ2-5; v_call: TRBV10-1; clone_size: once; cdr3_nt: TGCGCCAGCAGTTATTACCGGGACAGGGGTTTGGAGACCCAGTACTTC; cdr3_aa: CASSYYRDRGLETQYF
d_call: TRBD1; j_call: TRBJ1-2; v_call: TRBV7-2; clone_size: -; cdr3_nt: TGTGCCAGCAGCTTAGGACAGGGTATTGGCTACACCTTC; cdr3_aa: CASSLGQGIGYTF
d_call: -; j_call: TRBJ2-7; v_call: TRBV5-1; clone_size: once; cdr3_nt: TGCGCCAGCAGCTTGGAGACTGGCTACGAGCAGTACTTC; cdr3_aa: CASSLETGYEQYF
d_call: -; j_call: TRBJ2-7; v_call: TRBV7-4; clone_size: -; cdr3_nt: TGTGCCAGCAGGGGAATTCATTGGACTCCCTCCTACGAGCAGTACTTC; cdr3_aa: CASRGIHWTPSYEQYF
d_call: -; j_call: TRBJ1-1; v_call: TRBV14; clone_size: -; cdr3_nt: TGTGCCAGCAGCCAAGTCCCCGGCCGGAACACTGAAGCTTTCTTT; cdr3_aa: CASSQVPGRNTEAFF
d_call: -; j_call: TRBJ2-6; v_call: TRBV28; clone_size: -; cdr3_nt: TGTGCCAGCAGTACACAGGGTTACGGGGCCAACGTCCTGACTTTC; cdr3_aa: CASSTQGYGANVLTF
d_call: TRBD2; j_call: TRBJ2-3; v_call: TRBV13; clone_size: once; cdr3_nt: TGTGCCAGCAGCGAAGGGACTAGCGGCAATACGCAGTATTTT; cdr3_aa: CASSEGTSGNTQYF
d_call: -; j_call: TRBJ1-4; v_call: TRBV5-6; clone_size: -; cdr3_nt: TGTGCCAGCACCTTCGGGGGAAATAATGAAAAACTGTTTTTT; cdr3_aa: CASTFGGNNEKLFF
d_call: TRBD2; j_call: TRBJ2-7; v_call: TRBV7-9; clone_size: -; cdr3_nt: TGTGCCAGCAGCTTATTAGCGGGAGCCTACGAGCAGTACTTC; cdr3_aa: CASSLLAGAYEQYF
d_call: TRBD1; j_call: TRBJ1-1; v_call: TRBV7-9; clone_size: -; cdr3_nt: TGTGCCAGCAGCACCCGACGAGAACTACAGGGGAGGTGGACTGAAGCTTTCTTT; cdr3_aa: CASSTRRELQGRWTEAFF
d_call: TRBD1; j_call: TRBJ1-1; v_call: TRBV7-9; clone_size: -; cdr3_nt: TGTGCCAGCAGGATGGCAGGGGGGAACACTGAAGCTTTCTTT; cdr3_aa: CASRMAGGNTEAFF
d_call: -; j_call: TRBJ2-7; v_call: TRBV27; clone_size: -; cdr3_nt: TGTGCCAGCAGTCCACACCCGGACGCCTCCTACGAGCAGTACTTC; cdr3_aa: CASSPHPDASYEQYF
d_call: -; j_call: TRBJ1-2; v_call: TRBV5-4; clone_size: -; cdr3_nt: TGTGCCAGCAGTTCGGACGGTTCTGGGGGCTACACCTTC; cdr3_aa: CASSSDGSGGYTF
d_call: -; j_call: TRBJ2-3; v_call: TRBV11-2; clone_size: -; cdr3_nt: TGTGCCAGCAGCTTCTCCCTCCACTCAATAGCAAGCACAGATACGCAGTATTTT; cdr3_aa: CASSFSLHSIASTDTQYF
d_call: -; j_call: TRBJ1-2; v_call: TRBV7-2; clone_size: -; cdr3_nt: TGTGCCAGCAGCTTAGGAACGGGATCTCCCGTGGGCTACACCTTC; cdr3_aa: CASSLGTGSPVGYTF
d_call: TRBD2; j_call: TRBJ2-1; v_call: TRBV5-4; clone_size: -; cdr3_nt: TGTGCCAGCAGCGATGCTAGCGGGAGTGGGAATGAGCAGTTCTTC; cdr3_aa: CASSDASGSGNEQFF
d_call: -; j_call: TRBJ1-1; v_call: TRBV4-2; clone_size: once; cdr3_nt: TGTGCCAGCAGCCAAGATATCACGCGGAGGGCGGCTTTCTTT; cdr3_aa: CASSQDITRRAAFF
d_call: -; j_call: TRBJ2-2; v_call: TRBV6-5; clone_size: -; cdr3_nt: TGTGCCACCCACAGGTACCCGAACACCGGGGAGCTGTTTTTT; cdr3_aa: CATHRYPNTGELFF
d_call: TRBD1; j_call: TRBJ2-3; v_call: TRBV7-8; clone_size: -; cdr3_nt: TGTGCCAGCAGCCCCGGGACAGGCTCATCCCTTCGTACAGATACGCAGTATTTT; cdr3_aa: CASSPGTGSSLRTDTQYF
d_call: -; j_call: TRBJ2-3; v_call: TRBV7-8; clone_size: -; cdr3_nt: TGTGCCAGCAGCTTACGGATCACTACAGATACGCAGTATTTT; cdr3_aa: CASSLRITTDTQYF
d_call: TRBD2; j_call: TRBJ2-7; v_call: TRBV10-3; clone_size: -; cdr3_nt: TGTGCCATCAGTCTAGCGGGGGCATACGAGCAGTACTTC; cdr3_aa: CAISLAGAYEQYF
d_call: -; j_call: TRBJ2-3; v_call: TRBV5-1; clone_size: -; cdr3_nt: TGCGCCAGCAGCTGGAAGGGCTTCGCAGATACGCAGTATTTT; cdr3_aa: CASSWKGFADTQYF
d_call: -; j_call: TRBJ1-5; v_call: TRBV7-6; clone_size: -; cdr3_nt: TGTGCCAGCAGCTTAGAAGGACAGCCCCAGCATTTT; cdr3_aa: CASSLEGQPQHF
d_call: TRBD2; j_call: TRBJ2-1; v_call: TRBV7-2; clone_size: -; cdr3_nt: TGTGCCAGCAGCAAAACCGGGACTAGCGGGAGCTATGAGCAGTTCTTC; cdr3_aa: CASSKTGTSGSYEQFF
d_call: -; j_call: TRBJ1-5; v_call: TRBV10-3; clone_size: -; cdr3_nt: TGTGCCATCAGTGGGACAGACAATCAGCCCCAGCATTTT; cdr3_aa: CAISGTDNQPQHF
d_call: TRBD2; j_call: TRBJ2-1; v_call: TRBV4-1; clone_size: -; cdr3_nt: TGCGCCAGCAGCCAAGATCGACTAGCCACCGGGCCCTACAATGAGCAGTTCTTC; cdr3_aa: CASSQDRLATGPYNEQFF
d_call: -; j_call: TRBJ2-5; v_call: TRBV4-1; clone_size: once; cdr3_nt: TGCGCCAGCAGCCAAGAGCTTTCTGGGCAGACCCAGTACTTC; cdr3_aa: CASSQELSGQTQYF
d_call: TRBD2; j_call: TRBJ2-1; v_call: TRBV7-9; clone_size: -; cdr3_nt: TGTGCCAGCAGCCGGGGACTAGCGGGAGACAATGAGCAGTTCTTC; cdr3_aa: CASSRGLAGDNEQFF
d_call: -; j_call: TRBJ2-1; v_call: TRBV11-1; clone_size: -; cdr3_nt: TGTGCCAGCAGCCCCCGGGGGAGGAATGAGCAGTTCTTC; cdr3_aa: CASSPRGRNEQFF
d_call: -; j_call: TRBJ2-5; v_call: TRBV27; clone_size: -; cdr3_nt: TGTGCCAGCAGCCCACAGAGGTTACAGACCCAGTACTTC; cdr3_aa: CASSPQRLQTQYF
d_call: -; j_call: TRBJ1-1; v_call: TRBV7-9; clone_size: -; cdr3_nt: TGTGCCAGCAGCGCACCCGGGGGAACTGAAGCTTTCTTT; cdr3_aa: CASSAPGGTEAFF
d_call: -; j_call: TRBJ1-6; v_call: TRBV27; clone_size: -; cdr3_nt: TGTGCCAGCAGTTTTTGGGGGCTAGGCAATTCACCCCTCCACTTT; cdr3_aa: CASSFWGLGNSPLHF
d_call: TRBD1; j_call: TRBJ2-3; v_call: TRBV23-1; clone_size: -; cdr3_nt: TGCGCCAGCGGGGACAGGGTAATACATACGCAGTATTTT; cdr3_aa: CASGDRVIHTQYF
d_call: -; j_call: TRBJ1-6; v_call: TRBV7-9; clone_size: -; cdr3_nt: TGTGCCAGCAGCTTCCGGGCCGGTAATTCACCCCTCCACTTT; cdr3_aa: CASSFRAGNSPLHF
d_call: -; j_call: TRBJ1-5; v_call: TRBV5-1; clone_size: -; cdr3_nt: TGCGCCAGCAGCTTGGGGGTGGATCAGCCCCAGCATTTT; cdr3_aa: CASSLGVDQPQHF
d_call: TRBD1; j_call: TRBJ1-5; v_call: TRBV28; clone_size: few; cdr3_nt: TGTGCCAGCAGTTCACAGGGGAGCAATCAGCCCCAGCATTTT; cdr3_aa: CASSSQGSNQPQHF